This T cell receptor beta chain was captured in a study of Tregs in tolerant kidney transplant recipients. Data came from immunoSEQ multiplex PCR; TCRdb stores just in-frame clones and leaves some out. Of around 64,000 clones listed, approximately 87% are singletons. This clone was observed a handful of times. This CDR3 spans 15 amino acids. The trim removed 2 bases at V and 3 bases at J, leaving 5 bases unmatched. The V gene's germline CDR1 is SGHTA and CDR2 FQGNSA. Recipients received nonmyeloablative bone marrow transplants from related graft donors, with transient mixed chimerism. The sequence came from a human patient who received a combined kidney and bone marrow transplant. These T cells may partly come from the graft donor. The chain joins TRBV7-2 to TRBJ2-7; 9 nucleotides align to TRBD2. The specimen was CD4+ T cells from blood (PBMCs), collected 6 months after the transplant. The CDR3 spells CASSLSSGEFYEQYF. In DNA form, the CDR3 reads TGTGCCAGCAGCTTATCTAGCGGGGAATTCTACGAGCAGTACTTC.